The source of this T cell receptor (beta chain) is a study of cytomegalovirus exposure and HLA in healthy donors. The overall study: The Caucasian-associated ancestry cluster held roughly 80% of a few hundred genotyped donors. Study observations and caveats: Later genetic work tied a missense DCLRE1C variant to beta-chain V and J trimming.

Germline CDR1 SGHAT, CDR2 FQNNGV. Trimming removed 7 bases at V and 8 bases at J, with 18 bases between. CDR3 length equals 14 residues. In its sample, this clone was seen once. Its antigen is unknown. Donors had nominal health at sampling but likely had unrecorded immune exposures. Researchers ran the PCR with 60 Vbeta and 13 Jbeta primers. Study processing details: Some 80 million unique TCR beta chains, roughly 11 million shared, were counted in a later analysis. This table comes from immunoSEQ multiplex PCR, and its TCRdb copy is limited to in-frame clones, with some not included. D and trimming come from the DNA, and the V and J calls and clone size come from that table. Of approximately 130,000 clones listed, 81% are singletons.

This receptor was obtained from a woman between 35 and 50 years old in good health and CMV-seronegative. The source material was PBMCs. This chain links TRBV11-2 with TRBJ2-1, with D maybe TRBD1 (6 bases). The CDR3 is CASTPEGTTDEQFF. The CDR3 nucleotides read TGTGCCAGCACCCCTGAGGGGACAACGGATGAGCAGTTCTTC.